Listed here are 29 T cell receptor beta chains from one sample, sequenced in a study of T cell responses to AZD1222 COVID-19 vaccine. Using immunoSEQ multiplex PCR, the repertoire was profiled, and TCRdb retains in-frame clones only, with some absent. The table includes approximately 130,000 clones, 93% detected once. This specimen consisted of peripheral blood, obtained on day 0 of AZD1222 vaccination. These receptors were obtained from an adult in good health.

V and J are TRBV7-9 and TRBJ1-3, with TRBD1 as a possible D gene (6 bases). V lost 3 bases and J 0 bases, leaving 15 bases between the germline ends. The germline V gene has CDR1 SEHNR and CDR2 FQNEAQ (reference sequence). The CDR3 contains 17 residues. The CDR3 DNA is TGTGCCAGCAGCTTGAGAGCAGGGACATACTCTGGAAACACCATATATTTT. This sequence encodes CASSLRAGTYSGNTIYF.

V is TRBV30 and J is TRBJ2-2; D is unresolved. The ends were cut back, 0 bases at V and 5 bases at J, with 7 bases in the middle. This CDR3 is 13 amino acids long. CDR1 and CDR2 from the germline V gene are GTSNPN and SVGIG (reference sequence). The CDR3 region has the DNA TGTGCCTGGAGTGTACAAAGGACCGGGGAGCTGTTTTTT. This encodes CAWSVQRTGELFF.

In this sample, this clone turned up a few times. The V and J genes are TRBV2 and TRBJ1-1; D may be TRBD1 (6 bases). The CDR3 is 14 residues long. V lost 4 bases, J lost 3 bases, and 12 bases lay in between. Per the germline V gene, CDR1 is SNHLY and CDR2 is FYNNEI. CDR3 sequence reads: CASSGRTEYTEAFF. In DNA, the CDR3 is TGTGCCAGCAGTGGGAGGACAGAATACACTGAAGCTTTCTTT. The full variable domain, with the rest looked up from reference TRBV2 and TRBJ1-1, is EPEVTQTPSHQVTQMGQEVILRCVPISNHLYFYWYRQILGQKVEFLVSFYNNEISEKSEIFDDQFSVERPDGSNFTLKIRSTKLEDSAMYFCASSGRTEYTEAFFGQGTRLTVV.

The rearrangement links TRBV19 to TRBJ1-1; D possibly corresponds to TRBD1 (5 bases). The germline V gene encodes CDR1 LNHDA and CDR2 SQIVND (reference sequence). CDR3 length: 15 amino acids. Trimming cost V 7 bases and J 3 bases, with 18 bases left between them. In nucleotides, the CDR3 is TGTGCCAGTAAATGGGACCCTAGAGTCTACACTGAAGCTTTCTTT. Its translation is CASKWDPRVYTEAFF.

The V gene is TRBV5-1, the J gene TRBJ1-1; D uncertain. The germline gives CDR1 SGHRS, CDR2 YFSETQ. The CDR3 extends over 13 amino acids. Trimming removed 0 bases at V and 6 bases at J, with 9 bases between. CDR3 sequence reads: CASSLAPGPEAFF. CDR3 coding DNA: TGCGCCAGCAGCTTGGCCCCCGGGCCTGAAGCTTTCTTT. Based on the CDR3 plus reference TRBV5-1 and TRBJ1-1, the full variable domain is KAGVTQTPRYLIKTRGQQVTLSCSPISGHRSVSWYQQTPGQGLQFLFEYFSETQRNKGNFPGRFSGRQFSNSRSEMNVSTLELGDSALYLCASSLAPGPEAFFGQGTRLTVV.

This sequence joins TRBV12-5 and TRBJ1-1; unclear D gene. Per the germline V gene, CDR1 is LGHNT and CDR2 is FRNRAP. This CDR3 is built from 12 residues. Between the trimmed V and J ends, which lost 0 bases and 6 bases, there was a span of 5 bases. The CDR3 here is CASGLVPSEAFF. In nucleotides, the CDR3 is TGTGCTAGTGGTTTGGTACCGTCTGAAGCTTTCTTT.

V usage is TRBV29-1 and J usage is TRBJ2-7, with D unresolved. This CDR3 contains 12 residues. Germline values: CDR1 SQVTM, CDR2 ANQGSEA. V lost 0 bases, J lost 4 bases, and 7 bases lay in between. The CDR3 protein is CSVEEYGYEQYF. The DNA for the CDR3 is TGCAGCGTTGAAGAGTACGGATACGAGCAGTACTTC.

CDR3 protein: CASSLFGGDPEQYF. The CDR3 DNA reads as TGCGCCAGCAGCTTGTTCGGCGGGGATCCCGAGCAGTACTTC. The rearrangement links TRBV5-1 to TRBJ2-7; D perhaps matches TRBD2 (6 bases). Trimming left V 1 base short and J 6 bases short, with 14 bases between. CDR1 is SGHRS, CDR2 YFSETQ, per germline. The CDR3 is 14 amino acids.

The rearrangement uses TRBV5-5 and TRBJ2-5; 9 positions agree with TRBD2. The V segment lost 1 base and the J segment 2 bases; nucleotides outside the gene matches: 3. The CDR3 length is 15 residues. CDR1 SGHKS and CDR2 YYEKEE come from the germline V gene (reference sequence). The CDR3 protein is CASSLTSGGQETQYF. CDR3 nucleotide sequence: TGTGCCAGCAGCTTGACCAGCGGGGGGCAAGAGACCCAGTACTTC. The variable domain in full, with the rest retrieved from reference TRBV5-5 and TRBJ2-5, is DAGVTQSPTHLIKTRGQQVTLRCSPISGHKSVSWYQQVLGQGPQFIFQYYEKEERGRGNFPDRFSARQFPNYSSELNVNALLLGDSALYLCASSLTSGGQETQYFGPGTRLLVL.

The chain combines TRBV4-1 with TRBJ1-4; D possibly corresponds to TRBD1 (5 bases). V shed 1 base and J shed 10 bases, with 16 bases lying between them. CDR3 length: 15 amino acids. Per the germline V gene, CDR1 is MGHRA and CDR2 is YSYEKL. The CDR3 is CASSQVQAIERKLFF. DNA of the CDR3: TGCGCCAGCAGCCAAGTACAGGCTATTGAACGAAAACTGTTTTTT.

This clone was seen a handful of times. V and J are TRBV7-9 and TRBJ2-2, with unresolved D. Germline V gives CDR1 SEHNR, CDR2 FQNEAQ (reference sequence). The ends were cut back, 1 base at V and 3 bases at J, with 0 bases in the middle. The CDR3 extends over 12 amino acids. The CDR3 protein is CASSLDTGELFF. CDR3 DNA: TGTGCCAGCAGCTTAGACACCGGGGAGCTGTTTTTT.

The rearrangement links TRBV20-1 to TRBJ1-4, with D hard to call. The CDR3 extends over 12 amino acids. V lost 3 bases, J lost 7 bases, and 9 bases lay in between. Germline loops: CDR1 DFQATT, CDR2 SNEGSKA (reference sequence). For the CDR3, the DNA is TGCAGTGCTAGTCCTCTAGGTGAAAAACTGTTTTTT. Protein: CSASPLGEKLFF.

This chain joins TRBV2 and TRBJ1-4; D ambiguous. The CDR3 has 14 residues. CDR1 is SNHLY, CDR2 FYNNEI, per germline. The ends were cut back, 11 bases at V and 0 bases at J, with 13 bases in the middle. CDR3 in amino acids: CAGLGGPTNEKLFF. The CDR3 nucleotides read TGTGCCGGACTCGGAGGGCCAACTAATGAAAAACTGTTTTTT.

To note about this clone: The sample carries other DNA sequences with the same CDR3. The J gene is TRBJ1-3, the V gene TRBV11-2; D not certain. CDR3 size: 14 residues. Germline CDR1 and CDR2: SGHAT and FQNNGV. V was trimmed by 5 bases and J by 0 bases, leaving 8 bases between them. The CDR3 here is CASSLPFSGNTIYF. In DNA form, the CDR3 reads TGTGCCAGCAGCCTACCCTTCTCTGGAAACACCATATATTTT. Drawing the rest from reference TRBV11-2 and TRBJ1-3, the complete variable domain is EAGVAQSPRYKIIEKRQSVAFWCNPISGHATLYWYQQILGQGPKLLIQFQNNGVVDDSQLPKDRFSAERLKGVDSTLKIQPAKLEDSAVYLCASSLPFSGNTIYFGEGSWLTVV.

The V call is TRBV30, the J call TRBJ1-2; D unresolved. The CDR3 consists of 13 residues. V shed 2 bases and J shed 4 bases, with 11 bases lying between them. Per germline, CDR1 GTSNPN and CDR2 SVGIG (reference sequence). The CDR3 nucleotides read TGTGCCTGGAGTTTTGTTGGCGCCTATGGCTACACCTTC. Translation gives CAWSFVGAYGYTF.

This clone was seen only once. V is TRBV6-5 and J is TRBJ1-1; the D gene is possibly TRBD1 (6 bases). Trimming removed 8 bases at V and 0 bases at J, with 13 bases between. The CDR3 spans 14 residues. Germline lookup yields CDR1 MNHEY and CDR2 SVGAGI. CDR3 amino acids: CASQGTFMNTEAFF. The CDR3 coding sequence is TGTGCCAGCCAGGGGACTTTCATGAACACTGAAGCTTTCTTT.

J is TRBJ1-1 and V is TRBV9; 7 bases line up with TRBD1. Trimming took 0 bases from V and 5 from J; bases not matched to a gene: 7. The CDR3 length is 15 residues. Per the germline V gene, CDR1 is SGDLS and CDR2 is YYNGEE. This chain's CDR3 is CASSVEAGGLTEAFF. CDR3 sequence (DNA): TGTGCCAGCAGCGTAGAGGCAGGGGGTTTGACTGAAGCTTTCTTT. Looking up the rest from reference TRBV9 and TRBJ1-1 gives the full variable domain: DSGVTQTPKHLITATGQRVTLRCSPRSGDLSVYWYQQSLDQGLQFLIQYYNGEERAKGNILERFSAQQFPDLHSELNLSSLELGDSALYFCASSVEAGGLTEAFFGQGTRLTVV.

V and J are TRBV6-5 and TRBJ1-5, with D uncertain. CDR3 length: 14 residues. CDR1 MNHEY and CDR2 SVGAGI come from the germline V gene. Trimming shortened V by 6 bases and J by 2 bases, and 11 bases separated the two germline ends. The CDR3 region has the DNA TGTGCCAGCAGCGTTCAGGATGGCAATCAGCCCCAGCATTTT. Residues: CASSVQDGNQPQHF.

This chain joins TRBV5-1 and TRBJ2-3; maybe TRBD1 (5 bases). Germline CDR1 and CDR2: SGHRS and YFSETQ. Deletions cut 2 bases from V and 2 bases from J, with 9 bases between. This CDR3 has 14 residues. The CDR3 DNA reads TGCGCCAGCAGCTTCAGACAGTACACAGATACGCAGTATTTT. This codes for CASSFRQYTDTQYF.

The chain is built from TRBV6-6 and TRBJ1-1; D may be TRBD1 (5 bases). Trimming pared 2 bases from V and 4 bases from J, leaving 14 bases between. The V gene's germline CDR1 is MNHNY and CDR2 SVGAGI (reference sequence). CDR3 length equals 15 residues. The CDR3 sequence: CASSYRGSPGTEAFF. The CDR3 nucleotides read TGTGCCAGCAGTTACAGGGGCTCCCCAGGCACTGAAGCTTTCTTT.

CDR3 sequence: CASTSGGSTDTQYF. Written as DNA, the CDR3 is TGTGCCAGCACCTCAGGGGGGAGCACAGATACGCAGTATTTT. The rearrangement links TRBV27 to TRBJ2-3; tentative D call: TRBD1 (7 bases). The V gene's germline CDR1 is MNHEY and CDR2 SMNVEV (reference sequence). The CDR3 has 14 residues. V was cut by 7 bases and J by 0 bases, with 11 bases left in between.

The genes are TRBV6-6 and TRBJ1-1; tentatively, D is TRBD1 (5 bases). CDR1 MNHNY and CDR2 SVGAGI come from the germline V gene (reference sequence). Trimming removed 0 bases from V and 2 bases from J, with 7 bases in between. The CDR3 is 14 residues long. CDR3 nucleotide sequence: TGTGCCAGCAGTTACTCTGGGGCCAACACTGAAGCTTTCTTT. This sequence encodes CASSYSGANTEAFF.

The rearrangement links TRBV3-1 (or the pseudogene TRBV3-2) to TRBJ1-5; 9 bases are a match to TRBD1. The CDR3 length is 15 residues. V trimming: 6 bases; J trimming: 5 bases; junction bases outside the gene matches: 8. CDR1 is LGHDT and CDR2 is YNNKEL in the germline V gene (reference sequence). The CDR3 coding sequence is TGTGCCAGCAGTGCCGGGACAGGGCTTGATCAGCCCCAGCATTTT. This sequence encodes CASSAGTGLDQPQHF.

This clone has a single count. This rearrangement joins TRBV11-2 to TRBJ2-3, with TRBD2 identical over 10 bases. Germline loops: CDR1 SGHAT, CDR2 FQNNGV. This CDR3 contains 17 residues. V lost 1 base, J lost 6 bases, and 10 bases stayed unmatched. CDR3 sequence: CASSLGSGAGGSDTQYF. CDR3 nucleotides: TGTGCCAGCAGCTTAGGGAGCGGAGCGGGGGGGTCGGATACGCAGTATTTT.

The V call is TRBV4-1, the J call TRBJ2-1; unclear D gene. The CDR3 contains 14 residues. Germline V gene lookup returns CDR1 MGHRA and CDR2 YSYEKL. V gave up 0 bases and J gave up 7 bases, with 10 bases separating them. The CDR3 here is CASSQDRGSNEQFF. The CDR3 DNA is TGCGCCAGCAGCCAAGATCGTGGGTCTAATGAGCAGTTCTTC.

The gene calls are TRBV20-1 and TRBJ1-1; the D is unclear. The germline V gene has CDR1 DFQATT and CDR2 SNEGSKA (reference sequence). Trimming removed 2 bases from V and 3 bases from J, with 4 bases in between. The CDR3 is made up of 11 amino acids. The CDR3 nucleotides read TGCAGTGCTAGACAGGACACTGAAGCTTTCTTT. It translates to CSARQDTEAFF.

The V call is TRBV7-9, the J call TRBJ1-1; 7 positions match TRBD1. Trimming at V came to 2 bases and at J to 6 bases, leaving 6 bases not matched to a gene. CDR1 is SEHNR and CDR2 is FQNEAQ in the germline V gene (reference sequence). The length of the CDR3 is 14 residues. CDR3 in amino acids: CASSLRGPRSEAFF. DNA of the CDR3: TGTGCCAGCAGCTTAAGGGGGCCTCGGTCTGAAGCTTTCTTT.

V usage is TRBV6-5 and J usage is TRBJ1-1; TRBD1 might be the D (6 bases). The germline V and J ends were trimmed by 5 bases and 2 bases, with 15 bases remaining between them. This CDR3 is built from 15 residues. CDR1 and CDR2 from the germline V gene are MNHEY and SVGAGI. The CDR3 is CASSTPGASNTEAFF. The CDR3 region has the DNA TGTGCCAGCAGTACACCAGGGGCCAGCAACACTGAAGCTTTCTTT.

J is TRBJ1-1 and V is TRBV5-8, with D possibly being TRBD1 (5 bases). This CDR3 contains 14 residues. Germline V gene lookup returns CDR1 SGHTS and CDR2 YDEGEE. The V and J ends lost 3 bases and 1 base respectively, with 10 bases between them. CDR3 residues: CASSSGRRNTEAFF. In DNA form, the CDR3 reads TGTGCCAGCAGCTCGGGGCGAAGGAACACTGAAGCTTTCTTT.